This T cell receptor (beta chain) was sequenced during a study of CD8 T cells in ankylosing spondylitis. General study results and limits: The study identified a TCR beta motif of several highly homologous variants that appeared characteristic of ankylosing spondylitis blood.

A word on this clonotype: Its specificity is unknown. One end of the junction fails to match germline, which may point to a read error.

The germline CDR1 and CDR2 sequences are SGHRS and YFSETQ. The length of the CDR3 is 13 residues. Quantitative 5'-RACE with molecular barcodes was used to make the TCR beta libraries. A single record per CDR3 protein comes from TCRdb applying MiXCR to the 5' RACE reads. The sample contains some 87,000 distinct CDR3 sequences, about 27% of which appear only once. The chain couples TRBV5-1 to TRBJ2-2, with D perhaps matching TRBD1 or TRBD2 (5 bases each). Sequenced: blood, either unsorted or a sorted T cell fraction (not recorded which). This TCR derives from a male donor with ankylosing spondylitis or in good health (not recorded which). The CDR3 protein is CASSSEDTGKLFF. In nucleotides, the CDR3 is TGCGCCAGCAGCTCGGAGGACACCGGGAAGCTGTTTTTT.